This TCR beta chain is from a study of T cells in Graves' hyperthyroidism and ophthalmopathy. This CDR3 contains 15 residues. Germline lookup yields CDR1 SGDLS and CDR2 YYNGEE. Trimming pared 0 bases from V and 3 bases from J, leaving 10 bases between. This clonotype was seen a handful of times. Amplified TCR beta CDR3 regions came from RNA transcripts. Researchers ran a first-round RT-PCR on the TCR CDR3 using the HTBI primer set. From the multiplex PCR reads, TCRdb called clonotypes with MiXCR, one entry per CDR3 protein. The sample yields more than 550,000 distinct CDR3 sequences, roughly a sixth seen once.

This receptor was taken from a woman aged 50 to 60 with Graves' hyperthyroidism that later progressed to Graves' ophthalmopathy. V gene TRBV9 combines with J gene TRBJ2-1, with a possible D match to TRBD1 (6 bases). Sequenced material: blood. The DNA of the CDR3 is TGTGCCAGCAGCGTAGATGGGACAAACTACAATGAGCAGTTCTTC. Protein: CASSVDGTNYNEQFF.